The rows below give T cell receptor beta chains drawn from one sample of a study of CD8 T cells in ankylosing spondylitis. A single record per CDR3 protein comes from TCRdb applying MiXCR to the 5' RACE reads. The sample lists several thousand distinct CDR3 sequences, around 2.3% seen once, with about 51% in the top ten. The source material was blood, either unsorted or a sorted T cell fraction (not recorded which). All receptors derive from a male donor with ankylosing spondylitis or in good health (not recorded which). Both conserved end residues are part of each CDR3. The D gene is left open where the match is weak. Size tells how often a clone was seen, or its class if it is expanded.

>TRBD2|TRBJ2-7|many|TRBV9
CASSPGRGNDEQYF
TGTGCCAGCAGCCCCGGGAGGGGGAACGACGAGCAGTACTTC
>TRBD2|TRBJ2-1|many|TRBV9
CASSVVAGLYNEQFF
TGTGCCAGCAGCGTAGTAGCGGGGCTATACAATGAGCAGTTCTTC
>.|TRBJ2-3|many|TRBV9
CASSVDTDTQYF
TGTGCCAGCAGCGTAGACACAGATACGCAGTATTTT
>.|TRBJ1-2|medium-sized|TRBV9
CASSTRQSNYGYTF
TGTGCCAGCAGCACCCGACAGTCTAACTATGGCTACACCTTC
>.|TRBJ2-5|many|TRBV9
CASSAGQVVQETQYF
TGTGCCAGCAGCGCGGGACAAGTGGTCCAAGAGACCCAGTACTTC
>.|TRBJ2-3|many|TRBV9
CASSVWGTYTDTQYF
TGTGCCAGCAGCGTGTGGGGGACTTACACAGATACGCAGTATTTT
>.|TRBJ2-7|many|TRBV9
CASSVAYGINYEQYF
TGTGCCAGCAGCGTAGCATACGGGATTAACTACGAGCAGTACTTC
>TRBD1|TRBJ1-2|many|TRBV9
CASSATGGADLDGYTF
TGTGCCAGCAGCGCAACAGGGGGCGCGGACCTTGATGGCTACACCTTC
>TRBD1|TRBJ2-3|medium-sized|TRBV9
CASSARTGDRTDTQYF
TGTGCCAGCAGCGCCCGGACAGGGGATCGCACAGATACGCAGTATTTT
>.|TRBJ2-2|many|TRBV9
CASSVPPAAELFF
TGTGCCAGCAGCGTACCCCCAGCGGCGGAGCTGTTTTTT
>.|TRBJ2-5|medium-sized|TRBV9
CASSEGYQETQYF
TGTGCCAGCAGCGAGGGGTACCAAGAGACCCAGTACTTC
>.|TRBJ2-7|many|TRBV9
CASSVGGAPYEQYF
TGTGCCAGCAGCGTAGGGGGGGCCCCCTACGAGCAGTACTTC
>TRBD2|TRBJ2-5|many|TRBV9
CASSVGTSSQETQYF
TGTGCCAGCAGCGTAGGGACTAGCAGCCAAGAGACCCAGTACTTC
>.|TRBJ2-5|many|TRBV9
CASSAGTEETQYF
TGTGCCAGCAGCGCGGGGACGGAAGAGACCCAGTACTTC
>TRBD1|TRBJ2-2|many|TRBV9
CASSVEKNRGRTGELFF
TGTGCCAGCAGCGTAGAAAAAAACAGGGGGCGGACCGGGGAGCTGTTTTTT
>TRBD2|TRBJ2-1|many|TRBV9
CASSPFISGRNNEQFF
TGTGCCAGCAGCCCCTTTATTAGCGGGAGAAACAATGAGCAGTTCTTC
>TRBD2|TRBJ2-1|many|TRBV9
CASSVREGYNEQFF
TGTGCCAGCAGCGTTCGGGAGGGCTACAATGAGCAGTTCTTC
>.|TRBJ1-2|many|TRBV9
CASSVRAGERYTF
TGTGCCAGCAGCGTAAGGGCAGGGGAGCGCTACACCTTC
>.|TRBJ2-7|few|TRBV9
CASSVGGTPSYEQYF
TGTGCCAGCAGCGTAGGTGGCACCCCCTCCTACGAGCAGTACTTC
>TRBD1|TRBJ1-1|many|TRBV9
CASSSGGTALFTEAFF
TGTGCCAGCAGCTCAGGTGGGACAGCGCTATTCACTGAAGCTTTCTTT
>TRBD1|TRBJ2-7|medium-sized|TRBV9
CASSGAGTGVHEQYF
TGTGCCAGCAGCGGTGCCGGGACAGGTGTCCACGAGCAGTACTTC
>.|TRBJ2-3|many|TRBV9
CASSVAGRLADTQYF
TGTGCCAGCAGCGTAGCTGGTAGGTTGGCAGATACGCAGTATTTT
>TRBD2|TRBJ2-1|few|TRBV9
CASSPHTAGSGDRPHEQFF
TGTGCCAGCAGCCCACACACAGCGGGGAGCGGAGACCGCCCCCATGAGCAGTTCTTC
>TRBD1|TRBJ2-1|medium-sized|TRBV9
CASGTAENYNEQFF
TGTGCCAGCGGGACAGCAGAGAATTACAATGAGCAGTTCTTC
>.|TRBJ2-7|many|TRBV9
CASSPSGGSGEQYF
TGTGCCAGCAGCCCTTCCGGGGGTTCTGGGGAGCAGTACTTC
>TRBD2|TRBJ2-1|medium-sized|TRBV9
CASSVVLGDYHSREQFF
TGTGCCAGCAGCGTAGTACTGGGGGACTACCACTCGAGGGAGCAGTTCTTC
>.|TRBJ1-5|many|TRBV9
CASSVGDSNQPQHF
TGTGCCAGCAGCGTGGGGGATAGCAATCAGCCCCAGCATTTT
>.|TRBJ2-1|many|TRBV9
CASSPVGVAEYNEQFF
TGTGCCAGCAGCCCCGTTGGGGTAGCGGAGTACAATGAGCAGTTCTTC
>TRBD2|TRBJ2-5|many|TRBV9
CASSVGTSGRYQETQYF
TGTGCCAGCAGCGTAGGGACTAGCGGAAGGTACCAAGAGACCCAGTACTTC
>.|TRBJ2-3|many|TRBV9
CASSGDYISTDTQYF
TGTGCCAGCAGCGGAGACTACATTAGCACAGATACGCAGTATTTT
>.|TRBJ2-2|medium-sized|TRBV9
CASSEYTGELFF
TGTGCCAGCAGCGAATACACCGGGGAGCTGTTTTTT
>.|TRBJ2-7|many|TRBV9
CASSGRGLDEQYF
TGTGCCAGCAGCGGGCGAGGCTTGGACGAGCAGTACTTC
>.|TRBJ2-2|many|TRBV9
CASSVLRGEANTGELFF
TGTGCCAGCAGCGTTCTCCGGGGCGAAGCGAACACCGGGGAGCTGTTTTTT
>TRBD2|TRBJ2-7|many|TRBV9
CASSVLPTSGTTYEQYF
TGTGCCAGCAGCGTACTTCCCACTAGCGGGACGACCTACGAGCAGTACTTC
>.|TRBJ2-1|many|TRBV9
CASSPKGREQFF
TGTGCCAGCAGCCCAAAGGGGAGAGAGCAGTTCTTC
>TRBD2|TRBJ2-5|many|TRBV9
CASSVVASGQETQYF
TGTGCCAGCAGCGTAGTGGCTAGCGGTCAAGAGACCCAGTACTTC
>TRBD2|TRBJ2-3|many|TRBV9
CASSPSGSTDTQYF
TGTGCCAGCAGCCCTAGCGGAAGCACAGATACGCAGTATTTT
>TRBD2|TRBJ2-1|medium-sized|TRBV9
CASSVASGRIVNEQFF
TGTGCCAGCAGCGTAGCGAGCGGGAGAATTGTCAATGAGCAGTTCTTC
>TRBD2|TRBJ2-4|many|TRBV9
CASSQTSGQNIQYF
TGTGCCAGCAGCCAGACTAGCGGGCAAAACATTCAGTACTTC